Listed below are T cell receptor beta chains from one sample, sequenced in a study of blood T cell repertoires in COVID-19. Using immunoSEQ multiplex PCR, the repertoire was profiled, and TCRdb retains in-frame clones only, with some absent. The data contain some 130,000 clones, 60% to 80% of them singletons. Sequencing input: peripheral blood. Receptors were obtained from a man between 60 and 75 years old who had recovered from COVID-19. Both conserved end residues are part of each CDR3. The D gene is left open where the match is weak. Not all rows give a size; the values are once, few, many and, for expanded clones, a class.

J gene,clone size,V gene,D gene,CDR3 DNA,CDR3 protein
TRBJ2-7,-,TRBV9,TRBD1,TGTGCCAGCAGCGTAGGAACAGGGGCCGAGCAGTACTTC,CASSVGTGAEQYF
TRBJ2-1,-,TRBV7-3,TRBD2,TGTGCCAGCAGCCCCCGACGGACTAGCGGGGTTAACAATGAGCAGTTCTTC,CASSPRRTSGVNNEQFF
TRBJ2-1,-,TRBV3-1/TRBV3-2,TRBD2,TGTGCCAGCAGCCAAGGACTAGCGGGGATCAGAGACAATGAGCAGTTCTTC,CASSQGLAGIRDNEQFF
TRBJ2-7,many,TRBV6-5,TRBD1,TGTGCCAGCAGGGGACAGCCATGGGAGCAGTACTTC,CASRGQPWEQYF
TRBJ1-5,few,TRBV12-3/TRBV12-4,-,TGTGCCAGCAGTTTATCTGGCCGTCAGCCCCAGCATTTT,CASSLSGRQPQHF
TRBJ2-5,-,TRBV2,TRBD1,TGTGCCAGCAGCGGGACAGGGGGACAAGAGACCCAGTACTTC,CASSGTGGQETQYF
TRBJ1-2,-,TRBV9,-,TGTGCCAGCAGCGTATCCCCCACACAACAGGGTACCCATGGCTACACCTTC,CASSVSPTQQGTHGYTF
TRBJ2-1,-,TRBV4-2,TRBD2,TGTGCCAGCAGCCAAGAAACGGGGGGGCCGGGTGAGCAGTTCTTC,CASSQETGGPGEQFF
TRBJ2-2,-,TRBV7-9,TRBD2,TGTGCCAGCAGCAGACGGGGGGAAACCGCCGGGGAGCTGTTTTTT,CASSRRGETAGELFF
TRBJ2-7,-,TRBV5-6,TRBD1,TGTGCCAGCAGCGGACAGGGGGTTCGAGTCGAGCAGTACTTC,CASSGQGVRVEQYF
TRBJ2-2,-,TRBV5-1,-,TGCGCCAGCAGCCCCGACCACATGAGGATTTCGTTCGGGGAGCTGTTTTTT,CASSPDHMRISFGELFF
TRBJ2-3,-,TRBV5-8,TRBD2,TGTGCCAGCAGCTTCGGACTAGCGGGGACCTCTAGCACAGATACGCAGTATTTT,CASSFGLAGTSSTDTQYF
TRBJ2-1,-,TRBV11-2,TRBD2,TGTGCCAGCAGCTGGATGGGGGCGGGGGGGCAGCAGTTCTTC,CASSWMGAGGQQFF
TRBJ1-4,-,TRBV18,-,TGTGCCAGCTCACCATCGGGAGGTGGCAATGAAAAACTGTTTTTT,CASSPSGGGNEKLFF
TRBJ2-5,-,TRBV5-1,-,TGCGCCAGCAGCTTGGCGTCAGAAGAGACCCAGTACTTC,CASSLASEETQYF
TRBJ1-6,-,TRBV4-3,TRBD1,TGCGCCAGCAGCCAATCTCGCAGGACAGGGGATTCACCCCTCCACTTT,CASSQSRRTGDSPLHF
TRBJ1-5,-,TRBV15,TRBD1,TGTGCCACCAGCAGTCTAGCCCAAGGGGGCCAGCCCCAGCATTTT,CATSSLAQGGQPQHF
TRBJ2-1,-,TRBV3-1/TRBV3-2,-,TGTGCCAGCAGCCAGGTGGCTAGCGACTACAATGAGCAGTTCTTC,CASSQVASDYNEQFF
TRBJ2-1,-,TRBV7-3,-,TGTGCCAGCAGCGCGACTAGGGGGGGCAATGAGCAGTTCTTC,CASSATRGGNEQFF
TRBJ2-7,-,TRBV7-2,-,TGTGCCAGCAGCTTAGCGGTCGGAGAATACGAGCAGTACTTC,CASSLAVGEYEQYF
TRBJ2-1,few,TRBV24-1,-,TGTGCCACCAGTGAGCACACCTACAATGAGCAGTTCTTC,CATSEHTYNEQFF
TRBJ2-5,few,TRBV30,TRBD2,TGTGCCTGGAGTAAAGGACTAGCCCGGGAGACCCAGTACTTC,CAWSKGLARETQYF